Below, 31 T cell receptor beta chains from the same sample are listed, as sequenced in a study of blood T cells in healthy people across ages. The use of a sample-barcoded 5' primer and a J-beta primer mix characterized a second PCR of about 6 to 11 cycles. TCRdb redid the calling of the 5' RACE reads with MiXCR, one entry per CDR3 protein. The sample has hundreds of thousands of distinct CDR3 sequences; around 21% are singletons. The material sequenced was blood. These receptor sequences come from a man aged 65 to 79 in good health.

In its sample, this clonotype was seen a few times. V usage is TRBV12-3 or TRBV12-4 and J usage is TRBJ2-5; D call uncertain. The CDR3 has 12 amino acids. V was pared by 1 base and J by 6 bases, with 6 bases between. The CDR3: CASSLDMQTQYF. The CDR3 DNA is TGTGCCAGCAGTTTAGATATGCAGACCCAGTACTTC.

This chain links TRBV7-2 with TRBJ2-7, with TRBD1 matching over 10 bases. The CDR3 loop spans 15 amino acids. CDR1 is SGHTA and CDR2 is FQGNSA in the germline V gene. V dropped 0 bases and J dropped 4; count of bases not matched to a gene: 3. CDR3 in amino acids: CASSLAPGQGYEQYF. The CDR3 DNA sequence: TGTGCCAGCAGCTTAGCACCGGGACAGGGGTACGAGCAGTACTTC.

V and J are TRBV11-2 and TRBJ2-5; possibly TRBD2 for D (6 bases). V lost 0 bases and J lost 4, with 18 bases in between. The CDR3 runs 17 residues. Germline V gene data show CDR1 as SGHAT and CDR2 as FQNNGV. The CDR3 here is CASSLDGYGGGGETQYF. The CDR3 nucleotides are TGTGCCAGCAGCTTAGATGGTTATGGGGGAGGAGGAGAGACCCAGTACTTC.

This clonotype has just a few counts. This chain connects TRBV7-2 to TRBJ2-2; TRBD2 aligns across 9 bases. V shed 1 base and J 6 bases; nucleotides not matched to a gene: 6. This CDR3 has 16 amino acids. Per the germline V gene, CDR1 is SGHTA and CDR2 is FQGNSA. Here the CDR3 reads CASSLVSGGSPGELFF. In DNA, the CDR3 is TGTGCCAGCAGCTTAGTGAGCGGGGGGTCGCCCGGGGAGCTGTTTTTT. The whole variable domain, filled in from reference TRBV7-2 and TRBJ2-2, reads GAGVSQSPSNKVTEKGKDVELRCDPISGHTALYWYRQSLGQGLEFLIYFQGNSAPDKSGLPSDRFSAERTGGSVSTLTIQRTQQEDSAVYLCASSLVSGGSPGELFFGEGSRLTVL.

The chain carries TRBV20-1 and TRBJ2-5; D unresolved. The CDR3 contains 12 residues. The germline V gene encodes CDR1 DFQATT and CDR2 SNEGSKA (reference sequence). V lost 3 bases, J lost 4 bases, and 9 bases lay in between. The CDR3 reads CSASAASETQYF. The CDR3 bases are TGCAGTGCTAGTGCGGCCTCAGAGACCCAGTACTTC.

This clonotype was seen a few times. This sequence joins TRBV5-1 and TRBJ1-1; 9 bases agree with TRBD1. The CDR3 is made up of 14 amino acids. Germline assignment: CDR1 SGHRS and CDR2 YFSETQ. V lost 4 bases, J lost 4 bases, and 5 bases stayed unmatched. CDR3 coding DNA: TGCGCCAGCAGCGTGGACAGGGGCGGCACTGAAGCTTTCTTT. Translation gives CASSVDRGGTEAFF.

This clonotype was counted a few times. The CDR3 nucleotides read TGTGCTAGTGGTGGGGGACCGAAGCAGTACTTC. Residues: CASGGGPKQYF. The rearrangement uses TRBV12-5 and TRBJ2-7; D assignment may be TRBD1 or TRBD2 (5 bases each). The CDR3 consists of 11 residues. CDR1 and CDR2 (germline): LGHNT, FRNRAP. V gave up 5 bases and J gave up 8 bases, with 10 bases separating them.

This clonotype was recorded a few times. The chain combines TRBV9 with TRBJ2-3; 9 nucleotides agree with TRBD2. Germline V gives CDR1 SGDLS, CDR2 YYNGEE. The trim removed 7 bases at V and 2 bases at J, leaving 8 bases unmatched. The CDR3 is made up of 15 amino acids. CDR3 loop: CASDSSGEITDTQYF. DNA of the CDR3: TGTGCCAGCGATTCTAGCGGGGAAATCACAGATACGCAGTATTTT. The whole variable domain, remainder taken from reference TRBV9 and TRBJ2-3, is DSGVTQTPKHLITATGQRVTLRCSPRSGDLSVYWYQQSLDQGLQFLIQYYNGEERAKGNILERFSAQQFPDLHSELNLSSLELGDSALYFCASDSSGEITDTQYFGPGTRLTVL.

The J gene is TRBJ2-5, the V gene TRBV15; tentative D call: TRBD2 (6 bases). The length of the CDR3 is 16 residues. V was cut by 0 bases and J by 2 bases, with 13 bases left in between. CDR1 and CDR2 (germline): LNHNV, YYDKDF (reference sequence). DNA for the CDR3: TGTGCCACCAGCAGAGATCGGGAGCTTTCTCAAGAGACCCAGTACTTC. As protein: CATSRDRELSQETQYF.

In its sample, this clonotype was seen a few times. CDR3 protein: CASSQSPGQIYQPQHF. The CDR3 region has the DNA TGCGCCAGCAGCCAATCACCGGGACAAATCTATCAGCCCCAGCATTTT. The rearrangement uses TRBV4-1 and TRBJ1-5, with a weak D call TRBD1 (6 bases). The CDR3 length is 16 residues. Deletions cut 2 bases from V and 5 bases from J, with 16 bases between. Germline CDR1 and CDR2: MGHRA and YSYEKL.

This chain joins TRBV7-2 and TRBJ2-3; D is undetermined. The CDR3 is 15 amino acids. The ends were cut back, 2 bases at V and 2 bases at J, with 11 bases in the middle. Germline V gene lookup returns CDR1 SGHTA and CDR2 FQGNSA. The CDR3 nucleotides are TGTGCCAGCAGCTTATACTTCTACTCCACAGATACGCAGTATTTT. It is translated as CASSLYFYSTDTQYF.

This clonotype was detected many times. In nucleotides, the CDR3 is TGCGCCAGCAGCTTGGAGGTGGGAACTGAGCAGTTCTTC. This sequence encodes CASSLEVGTEQFF. V gene TRBV5-1 combines with J gene TRBJ2-1; no definite D call. The germline V and J ends were trimmed by 0 bases and 9 bases, with 10 bases remaining between them. Germline V lookup: CDR1 SGHRS, CDR2 YFSETQ. The CDR3 runs 13 residues.

The gene calls are TRBV5-1 and TRBJ2-5, with D unresolved. Near its end, the DNA agrees better with TRBJ2-7, so the J call may be wrong. The CDR3 totals 13 residues. Germline-derived CDR1 and CDR2 are SGHRS and YFSETQ. In DNA, the CDR3 is TGCGCCAGCAGCCTAACTGATACCTACGAGCAGTACTTC. Its translation is CASSLTDTYEQYF.

In its sample, this clonotype was seen many times. The V call is TRBV3-1, the J call TRBJ2-7; D unresolved. The V end lost 7 bases, the J end lost 0 bases, and 10 bases lay between the germline ends. The CDR3 runs 13 residues. Germline values: CDR1 LGHDT, CDR2 YNNKEL (reference sequence). The CDR3 nucleotides are TGTGCCAGCAAATTTAGGGACTCCTACGAGCAGTACTTC. Amino acids: CASKFRDSYEQYF.

This clonotype was detected a few times. As DNA, the CDR3 is TGTGCCAGCCAGGGAGCGGGACTTACTTACGAGCAGTACTTC. The encoded protein is CASQGAGLTYEQYF. This rearrangement joins TRBV12-3 or TRBV12-4 to TRBJ2-7; 7 bases are a match to TRBD2. After removal of 8 bases from V and 4 bases from J, the junction contained 11 bases not matched to a gene. This CDR3 comprises 14 residues.

This clonotype was counted a few times. The genes are TRBV20-1 and TRBJ2-3; D possibly corresponds to TRBD2 (6 bases). The CDR3 consists of 14 residues. The germline gives CDR1 DFQATT, CDR2 SNEGSKA (reference sequence). The V end lost 5 bases, the J end lost 1 base, and 13 bases lay between the germline ends. The CDR3 bases are TGCAGTGCTCTCGGGACTCTACGCACAGATACGCAGTATTTT. It translates to CSALGTLRTDTQYF.

This chain connects TRBV5-1 to TRBJ2-7, with 8 bases matching TRBD2. Germline CDR1 reads SGHRS; CDR2 reads YFSETQ. The CDR3 is 15 residues long. The V and J ends lost 4 bases and 3 bases, in that order; junction bases with no gene match: 9. In DNA, the CDR3 is TGCGCCAGCAGCCAACCTTTTAGCGGGAACTACGAGCAGTACTTC. This sequence encodes CASSQPFSGNYEQYF.

This clonotype has only a few counts. This rearrangement joins TRBV20-1 to TRBJ2-3, with 13 bases lining up with TRBD2. Germline V gene lookup returns CDR1 DFQATT and CDR2 SNEGSKA (reference sequence). This CDR3 comprises 16 residues. The V and J ends lost 5 bases and 2 bases, in that order; junction bases with no gene match: 7. The CDR3 bases are TGCAGTGCTTCCCCGGGACTAGCGGGGAACACAGATACGCAGTATTTT. It specifies CSASPGLAGNTDTQYF.

V is TRBV11-2 and J is TRBJ2-4; TRBD2 agrees at 10 bases. This CDR3 is built from 15 residues. The germline V gene has CDR1 SGHAT and CDR2 FQNNGV. With V trimmed by 5 bases and J by 6 bases, 7 bases remained unmatched. CDR3 loop: CASSNPAGGLNIQYF. The CDR3 nucleotides read TGTGCCAGCAGCAACCCAGCGGGAGGGTTAAACATTCAGTACTTC.

The rearrangement uses TRBV28 and TRBJ2-7, with TRBD1 as a possible D gene (6 bases). Germline loops: CDR1 MDHEN, CDR2 SYDVKM. V lost 6 bases and J 13 bases, leaving 16 bases between the germline ends. The CDR3 is 11 residues long. The CDR3 reads CASSRGGRGYF. The DNA of the CDR3 is TGTGCCAGCAGCCGAGGAGGCAGGGGTTACTTC.

CDR3 bases: TGCAGTGCTCCTGGGGGGTACAATGAGCAGTTCTTC. Translation gives CSAPGGYNEQFF. This chain uses TRBV20-1 with TRBJ2-1; tentatively, D is TRBD2 (6 bases). The V end lost 5 bases, the J end lost 4 bases, and 9 bases lay between the germline ends. This CDR3 spans 12 amino acids. Germline lookup yields CDR1 DFQATT and CDR2 SNEGSKA (reference sequence).

This clonotype was seen a handful of times. J is TRBJ2-5 and V is TRBV7-2; perhaps TRBD2 as D (5 bases). The CDR3 sequence is 15 residues long. Trimming took off 0 bases at V and 1 base at J, with 9 bases between the two ends. Germline values: CDR1 SGHTA, CDR2 FQGNSA. The CDR3 protein is CASSLAPGSQETQYF. The CDR3 DNA reads TGTGCCAGCAGCTTAGCCCCGGGGTCCCAAGAGACCCAGTACTTC.

Many counts were recorded for this clonotype. The chain combines TRBV7-6 with TRBJ2-1, with D perhaps matching TRBD2 (7 bases). The better agreement between TRBJ2-7 and the DNA end casts doubt on the J call. Per germline, CDR1 SGHVS and CDR2 FNYEAQ. This CDR3 region has 14 residues. The CDR3 nucleotides read TGTGCCAGCAGCTCGGAACAGGGAGGGTACGAGCAGTACTTC. Translated: CASSSEQGGYEQYF.

This clonotype appeared a single time. The V gene is TRBV9, the J gene TRBJ1-3; D is uncertain. Looked up from germline, CDR1 is SGDLS and CDR2 is YYNGEE. V gave up 1 base and J gave up 4 bases, with 9 bases separating them. This CDR3 is 14 amino acids long. The CDR3 protein is CASSVLASGNTIYF. The CDR3 DNA is TGTGCCAGCAGCGTACTCGCCTCGGGAAACACCATATATTTT.

This clonotype was recorded at least ten times. The V gene is TRBV6-1, the J gene TRBJ1-2, with D maybe TRBD1 (5 bases). This CDR3 region has 12 residues. Germline V CDR1 and CDR2: MNHNS, SASEGT. V gave up 7 bases and J gave up 4 bases, with 10 bases separating them. CDR3 in DNA: TGTGCCAGCATCGACAGCTCCTATGGCTACACCTTC. Translating gives CASIDSSYGYTF.

The chain uses TRBV12-3 or TRBV12-4 and TRBJ1-1; no reliable D call. The V gene lost 3 bases and the J gene lost 7 bases, with 12 bases spanning the gap. The CDR3 runs to 13 residues. Here the CDR3 reads CASSFVEGNEAFF. The DNA for the CDR3 is TGTGCCAGCAGTTTCGTGGAGGGCAATGAAGCTTTCTTT.

The rearrangement uses TRBV7-3 and TRBJ2-7; 7 nucleotides align to TRBD2. This CDR3 region has 14 residues. Germline trimming cut 1 base from V and 3 bases from J; bases unmatched to any gene: 3. Germline CDR1 reads SGHTA; CDR2 reads FQGTGA. The CDR3 DNA reads as TGTGCCAGCAGCTTAAGACCGGGGGGCTACGAGCAGTACTTC. Encoded protein: CASSLRPGGYEQYF. Supplemented by reference TRBV7-3 and TRBJ2-7, the full variable domain reads GAGVSQTPSNKVTEKGKYVELRCDPISGHTALYWYRQSLGQGPEFLIYFQGTGAADDSGLPNDRFFAVRPEGSVSTLKIQRTERGDSAVYLCASSLRPGGYEQYFGPGTRLTVT.

This clonotype was found many times. The chain uses TRBV7-2 and TRBJ2-5; no firm D call. V was pared by 5 bases and J by 6 bases, with 7 bases between. Germline loops: CDR1 SGHTA, CDR2 FQGNSA. This CDR3 region has 11 residues. CDR3 coding DNA: TGTGCCAGCAGCGAACAAAAGACCCAGTACTTC. Its protein is CASSEQKTQYF.

This clonotype has more than one count but fewer than ten. The chain carries TRBV12-3 or TRBV12-4 and TRBJ2-5; 10 nucleotides agree with TRBD2. The J call is in doubt because the DNA end fits TRBJ2-7 better. The CDR3 covers 14 residues. CDR3 bases: TGTGCCAGCAGCGCTAGCGGGAGTTATTACGAGCAGTACTTC. Amino acids: CASSASGSYYEQYF.

The V gene is TRBV5-1, the J gene TRBJ2-5, with 10 bases aligning to TRBD1. TRBJ2-1 explains the end of the DNA better; the J call may be wrong. Germline CDR1 and CDR2: SGHRS and YFSETQ. The CDR3 sequence is 14 residues long. CDR3 coding DNA: TGCGCCAGCAGGACAGGGGGCGCTGTTAATGAGCAGTTCTTC. It codes for CASRTGGAVNEQFF.

A few counts support this clonotype. This sequence joins TRBV12-3 or TRBV12-4 and TRBJ2-5; 7 nucleotides line up with TRBD1. Trimming removed 3 bases from V and 4 bases from J; junction bases left unmatched: 5. This CDR3 contains 14 residues. The CDR3 sequence is CASSFNPGGETQYF. The CDR3 region has the DNA TGTGCCAGCAGTTTTAATCCAGGGGGAGAGACCCAGTACTTC.